This record looks at one T cell receptor beta chain sequence and its context. No antigen is known for it. This record belongs to a study of Ad26.COV2.S vaccination and SARS-CoV-2 variants. About the research overall: By the intramuscular route, Ad26.COV2.S was given once, or twice 56 days apart. Study results and limitations: Total T cell responses were possibly underestimated by TCR breadth and depth analyses. Spike-specific TCR breadth in vaccine recipients exceeded that seen in placebo recipients.

The CDR3 length is 14 residues. Trimming stripped 3 bases from V and 3 bases from J, with 12 bases between. Germline V lookup: CDR1 LNHDA, CDR2 SQIVND (reference sequence). The treatment here: roughly 20 received Ad26.COV2.S at low or high dose, single or two shots; five or six received placebo; per-sample allocation not given. Samples were taken on day 63 after the first vaccine or placebo injection. TCRdb keeps only in-frame clones here, not all; method: immunoSEQ multiplex PCR. Of 500,000 or so clones listed, roughly 89% are singletons. The sequence was collected from a person aged 18-65 years who received the Ad26.COV2.S COVID-19 vaccine or a placebo. This chain joins TRBV19 and TRBJ2-7; D unresolved. Source: peripheral blood, taken in a trial of Ad26.COV2.S vaccine versus placebo. CDR3 nucleotides: TGTGCCAGTAGTATGGGGTGGGAAAGCTACGAGCAGTACTTC. This translates into CASSMGWESYEQYF.